This TCR beta chain was sequenced for a study of spatial heterogeneity in lung cancer. Study in general: Detected sequences consistently included more beta-chain ones than alpha-chain ones.

This clonotype was seen repeatedly, ten times or more. Antigen unknown. General observations from the study: Ubiquitous expanded tumor TCRs were observed in blood more at resection than follow-up.

TCRdb re-called the 5' RACE reads through MiXCR, storing one row per CDR3 protein. The sample comprises 20,000 to 25,000 distinct CDR3 sequences, around 10% of which are singletons, and about a fifth rests with the top ten. Indicated time point: blood at routine non-recurrence follow-up after resection. The input material, whole RNA from tumor, nontumor lung or frozen PBMC, was sequenced unsorted. CDR3 length: 18 amino acids. Germline V gives CDR1 MGHRA, CDR2 YSYEKL. The trim removed 0 bases at V and 5 bases at J, leaving 10 bases unmatched. This receptor was taken from a male donor with early-stage non-small cell lung cancer. The specimen comprised PBMCs, sampled at follow-up. The chain employs TRBV4-1 and TRBJ1-6, with TRBD1 matching over 7 bases. The CDR3, as DNA: TGCGCCAGCAGCCAAGATCAGCGGGGAGGGGGCAATAATTCACCCCTCCACTTT. Its protein is CASSQDQRGGGNNSPLHF.